This record looks at one T cell receptor (beta chain) sequence and its context. In its sample, this clonotype was seen many times. The clone's antigen remains unknown. No much larger clone is present one base from it, and per-base qualities are unavailable. The source of the sample is a study of T-cell reconstitution after alpha-beta-depleted transplantation in children (dated by TCRdb to about 2016). As for the study more broadly: Using TCR repertoire profiling, the study followed T-cell immune reconstitution in a quantitative way in children after TCRalphabeta/CD19-depleted allogeneic hematopoietic cell transplantation. Study-level results and caveats: The frequencies of hyperexpanded clones fell over the following months, and after one year, T-cell counts and TCRbeta diversity were mostly attributed to newly produced T cells. The high TCRbeta diversity at day 60 in some patients was ascribed to recipient T cells and intrathymic progenitors that had survived conditioning. The apparently early alphabetaT-cell count recovery about two months after transplant was reportedly dependent on only several hundred rapidly expanded clones derived from non-depleted graft cells.

Libraries came from PCR. Sequenced using an Illumina HiSeq 2500. TCR library preparation used molecular barcoding, with unique molecular identifiers applied to normalize quantification of the TCRbeta repertoire. The public reads were quality trimmed at Q25 with fastp and then assembled into clones with MiXCR by TCRdb, keeping productive beta chains. Each CDR3 protein appears once, grouped with its most common genes and DNA. The sample data list about 200,000 distinct CDR3 sequences, and approximately 6.9% of these were observed just once. Roughly 6% of the sample is in the top ten clones. Taken with the paper, the label for treatment or condition translates to: allogeneic hematopoietic cell transplantation with graft depleted of TCRalphabeta T cells and CD19 B cells. The transplant recipients were children given TCRalphabeta/CD19-depleted allogeneic hematopoietic cell grafts. The receptor's source is a boy aged 2-9 years with acute lymphoblastic leukemia, due to receive a stem cell transplant. The sample here was PBMCs, taken before TCRalphabeta/CD19-depleted stem cell transplant.

The bases read TGCGCCAGCAGCTTGGAAGGGGACTATGGCTACACCTTC. It is translated as CASSLEGDYGYTF. The chain links TRBV5-1 with TRBJ1-2; a tentative D match to TRBD1 spans 5 bases. Based on the germline V gene, the CDR1 and CDR2 sequences are SGHRS and YFSETQ. V lost 0 bases and J lost 3 bases; the stretch between them is 6 bases long. The CDR3 spans 13 residues, from the cysteine through the phenylalanine. Only CDR3 DNA is held: 39 bases, read in frame from base 1.